The 30 T cell receptor beta chains reported below all come from one sample, sequenced in a study of human T cells and chemical hapten exposure. Described time point: patch test 1, 2 weeks after DPC sensitization. Treatment defined: therapeutic diphenylcyclopropenone sensitization with weekly scalp DPC. MiXCR, run by TCRdb on the RACE reads, gives a single entry per CDR3 protein. The data show 120,000 or so distinct CDR3 sequences, with roughly an eighth seen just once and 0.7% to 0.95% held by the top ten. The specimen was whole blood, collected in connection with sensitization to the hapten diphenylcyclopropenone (DPC). These receptors came from a young man with alopecia areata. Some clones in this sample may be carry-over from other donors' samples.

The gene calls are TRBV29-1 and TRBJ1-1; perhaps TRBD1 as D (5 bases). The germline V gene encodes CDR1 SQVTM and CDR2 ANQGSEA. The V gene lost 4 bases and the J gene lost 8 bases, with 17 bases spanning the gap. The CDR3 covers 13 residues. For the CDR3, the DNA is TGCAGCGTTGGAGGGGACGGCCGCCAGGAAGCTTTCTTT. This codes for CSVGGDGRQEAFF.

This chain connects TRBV12-5 to TRBJ1-4; D possibly corresponds to TRBD1 (6 bases). Germline V gene data show CDR1 as LGHNT and CDR2 as FRNRAP. The CDR3 is 16 residues long. The ends were cut back, 2 bases at V and 4 bases at J, with 14 bases in the middle. This chain's CDR3 is CASGLLRTDLNEKLFF. The CDR3 DNA follows: TGTGCTAGTGGTTTGCTTCGGACAGATCTTAATGAAAAACTGTTTTTT. Variable domain in full (rest from reference TRBV12-5 and TRBJ1-4): DARVTQTPRHKVTEMGQEVTMRCQPILGHNTVFWYRQTMMQGLELLAYFRNRAPLDDSGMPKDRFSAEMPDATLATLKIQPSEPRDSAVYFCASGLLRTDLNEKLFFGSGTQLSVL.

The chain links TRBV7-8 to TRBJ2-2; D is perhaps TRBD2 (6 bases). The germline V gene has CDR1 SGHVS and CDR2 FQNEAQ. V was trimmed by 2 bases and J by 4 bases, leaving 11 bases between them. The length of the CDR3 is 15 residues. CDR3 in amino acids: CASSLRQGGTGELFF. CDR3 sequence (DNA): TGTGCCAGCAGCTTAAGGCAGGGAGGCACCGGGGAGCTGTTTTTT.

Only a few counts were recorded for this clonotype. The chain uses TRBV7-9 and TRBJ1-2, with TRBD1 identical over 8 bases. The germline gives CDR1 SEHNR, CDR2 FQNEAQ (reference sequence). The trim removed 5 bases at V and 3 bases at J, leaving 5 bases unmatched. CDR3 length equals 14 residues. The CDR3 DNA sequence: TGTGCCAGCAGCCCCAGGGGGCCTTACTATGGCTACACCTTC. Translating gives CASSPRGPYYGYTF.

The J gene is TRBJ2-7, the V gene TRBV6-5; 9 nucleotides line up with TRBD1. This CDR3 is 16 amino acids long. Germline V lookup: CDR1 MNHEY, CDR2 SVGAGI. Germline trimming cut 6 bases from V and 7 bases from J; bases unmatched to any gene: 16. CDR3 protein: CASSRGGRTGDGEQYV. DNA for the CDR3: TGTGCCAGCAGCCGAGGGGGGCGGACAGGGGACGGTGAGCAGTACGTC.

The DNA of the CDR3 is TGTGCCAGCAGCTTTGAGGGGACCTTATCTAATTCACCCCTCCACTTT. Amino acids: CASSFEGTLSNSPLHF. J is TRBJ1-6 and V is TRBV7-2; tentatively, D is TRBD1 (5 bases). V lost 3 bases and J lost 6, with 15 bases in between. This CDR3 comprises 16 residues. Germline lookup yields CDR1 SGHTA and CDR2 FQGNSA.

This clonotype was counted only a few times. This rearrangement joins TRBV5-8 to TRBJ2-5; 7 nucleotides align to TRBD1. V lost 2 bases and J lost 0; bases outside the gene matches: 7. The CDR3 length is 16 residues. Germline CDR1 SGHTS, CDR2 YDEGEE. CDR3 sequence: CASSFGQAVYQETQYF. The CDR3 DNA is TGTGCCAGCAGCTTCGGACAGGCCGTGTACCAAGAGACCCAGTACTTC.

This clonotype was observed at least ten times. The V and J genes are TRBV29-1 and TRBJ1-2; D gene ambiguous. CDR1 is SQVTM and CDR2 is ANQGSEA in the germline V gene. The germline V and J ends were trimmed by 3 bases and 2 bases, with 10 bases remaining between them. The CDR3 is made up of 13 amino acids. The CDR3 nucleotides are TGCAGCGTTGACGGGATAATCAACTATGGCTACACCTTC. Amino acid sequence: CSVDGIINYGYTF.

The rearrangement links TRBV4-2 to TRBJ2-1, with 8 bases lining up with TRBD2. The V gene end was trimmed by 4 bases and the J gene end by 3 bases; junction bases not matched to a gene: 5. This CDR3 contains 15 residues. Looked up from germline, CDR1 is LGHNA and CDR2 is YNFKEQ. CDR3: CASSPIAGSYNEQFF. CDR3 bases: TGTGCCAGCAGCCCGATAGCGGGGAGCTACAATGAGCAGTTCTTC.

This clonotype was seen repeatedly, ten times or more. The chain employs TRBV27 and TRBJ2-6, with a possible D match to TRBD2 (6 bases). The V end was cut by 5 bases, the J end by 4 bases, with 15 bases between. This CDR3 is built from 16 residues. The germline CDR1 and CDR2 sequences are MNHEY and SMNVEV (reference sequence). The DNA for the CDR3 is TGTGCCAGCAGTGCCTTTCTAGCGCCCGGGGCCAACGTCCTGACTTTC. This codes for CASSAFLAPGANVLTF.

In this sample, this clonotype turned up a few times. The chain combines TRBV7-2 with TRBJ1-1; D is unresolved. This CDR3 is 15 amino acids long. Germline V lookup: CDR1 SGHTA, CDR2 FQGNSA. V was trimmed by 1 base and J by 2 bases, leaving 11 bases between them. Here the CDR3 reads CASSLEKAYNTEAFF. Written as DNA, the CDR3 is TGTGCCAGCAGCTTAGAAAAGGCATATAACACTGAAGCTTTCTTT.

The chain combines TRBV6-2 or TRBV6-3 with TRBJ2-6; 7 positions match TRBD1. The CDR3 is 16 residues long. Trimming cost V 2 bases and J 2 bases; bases outside gene matches: 3. The germline gives CDR1 MNHEY, CDR2 SVGEGT. In DNA, the CDR3 is TGTGCCAGCAGTTACGAAGGGACAGCTGGGGCCAACGTCCTGACTTTC. Protein sequence: CASSYEGTAGANVLTF.

This clonotype has more than one count but fewer than ten. This CDR3 reads CASSGQNRVISTEAFF. CDR3 coding DNA: TGTGCCAGCAGTGGACAAAACAGGGTAATATCTACTGAAGCTTTCTTT. The rearrangement uses TRBV28 and TRBJ1-1, with TRBD1 as a possible D gene (6 bases). The CDR3 consists of 16 residues. V lost 5 bases and J lost 5, with 21 bases in between. Germline-derived CDR1 and CDR2 are MDHEN and SYDVKM.

This clonotype was seen only a few times. The rearrangement uses TRBV18 and TRBJ2-3; D could derive from TRBD1 or TRBD2 (6 bases each). V shed 2 bases and J shed 0 bases, with 18 bases lying between them. The germline V gene encodes CDR1 KGHSH and CDR2 LQKENI. The CDR3 is 18 residues long. CDR3 DNA sequence: TGTGCCAGCTCACCATCTATCCCCCGAGGGGGGAGCACAGATACGCAGTATTTT. The encoded protein is CASSPSIPRGGSTDTQYF.

The V call is TRBV7-6, the J call TRBJ1-1; 8 nucleotides align to TRBD1. The trim removed 1 base at V and 10 bases at J, leaving 5 bases unmatched. CDR3 length: 13 amino acids. The germline gives CDR1 SGHVS, CDR2 FNYEAQ. This CDR3 reads CASSLGEQGAAFF. Written as DNA, the CDR3 is TGTGCCAGCAGCTTAGGGGAGCAGGGGGCAGCTTTCTTT.

This clonotype was seen a handful of times. The chain couples TRBV21-1 to TRBJ2-3; the D call TRBD2 from the table was never checked on the DNA. TRBV21-1 is shown as a pseudogene. The CDR3 consists of 16 residues. The CDR3 here is CASSTKGTIYTDTQYF. CDR3 DNA sequence: TGTGCCAGCAGCACGAAAGGGACTATCTACACAGATACGCAGTATTTT.

This clonotype was detected only a few times. The chain recombines TRBV20-1 with TRBJ2-2, with D possibly matching TRBD2 (5 bases). This CDR3 has 13 amino acids. The V and J ends lost 6 bases and 5 bases respectively, with 13 bases between them. The germline gives CDR1 DFQATT, CDR2 SNEGSKA (reference sequence). The CDR3 DNA sequence: TGCAGTGCCCCACAGAGGGAGACCGGGGAGCTGTTTTTT. Translating it yields CSAPQRETGELFF.

This clonotype was seen at least ten times. V usage is TRBV20-1 and J usage is TRBJ2-1; D call uncertain. V was shortened by 6 bases and J by 1 base, with 16 bases between the two germline ends. The length of the CDR3 is 15 residues. The V gene's germline CDR1 is DFQATT and CDR2 SNEGSKA (reference sequence). The DNA of the CDR3 is TGCAGTGCCACCACACTGGGAAATTCCTACAATGAGCAGTTCTTC. Translating gives CSATTLGNSYNEQFF.

There are a few counts of this clonotype. DNA for the CDR3: TGTGCCAGCAGTTTAGGCGGTCGGGACAGGGGGCACTATGGCTACACCTTC. This gives the protein CASSLGGRDRGHYGYTF. The chain links TRBV28 to TRBJ1-2; 12 bases fit TRBD1. V was clipped by 2 bases and J by 3 bases; unmatched bases: 7. The CDR3 has 17 residues. Germline CDR1 and CDR2: MDHEN and SYDVKM.

This clonotype has ten or more counts. This chain links TRBV5-6 with TRBJ2-2; D remains ambiguous. CDR1 and CDR2 (germline): SGHDT, YYEEEE. This CDR3 comprises 11 residues. Trimming shortened V by 2 bases and J by 5 bases, and 1 base separated the two germline ends. The CDR3 DNA sequence: TGTGCCAGCAGCTTTACCGGGGAGCTGTTTTTT. It translates to CASSFTGELFF. The whole variable domain, filled in from reference TRBV5-6 and TRBJ2-2, reads DAGVTQSPTHLIKTRGQQVTLRCSPKSGHDTVSWYQQALGQGPQFIFQYYEEEERQRGNFPDRFSGHQFPNYSSELNVNALLLGDSALYLCASSFTGELFFGEGSRLTVL.

The sample holds a few counts of this clonotype. This sequence joins TRBV20-1 and TRBJ2-5; D uncertain. The V end lost 4 bases, the J end lost 2 bases, and 14 bases lay between the germline ends. Germline values: CDR1 DFQATT, CDR2 SNEGSKA (reference sequence). This CDR3 has 14 amino acids. CDR3 DNA sequence: TGCAGTGCTATGACGGACGGTGCACAAGAGACCCAGTACTTC. This translates into CSAMTDGAQETQYF.

The rearrangement links TRBV5-5 to TRBJ2-1; no clear D. V shed 4 bases and J shed 3 bases, with 14 bases lying between them. The germline CDR1 and CDR2 sequences are SGHKS and YYEKEE (reference sequence). The CDR3 runs 15 residues. CDR3 protein: CASSATAGNYNEQFF. In DNA form, the CDR3 reads TGTGCCAGCAGCGCAACGGCAGGAAACTACAATGAGCAGTTCTTC.

This clonotype has a handful of counts. The chain recombines TRBV2 with TRBJ2-5; 11 bases line up with TRBD2. The V gene's germline CDR1 is SNHLY and CDR2 FYNNEI. J was trimmed by 2 bases and V by 11 bases; bases with no gene match: 10. The CDR3 has 15 residues. The CDR3 region is CAGSTSGAPQETQYF. DNA for the CDR3: TGTGCCGGCTCGACTAGCGGGGCCCCTCAAGAGACCCAGTACTTC.

This clonotype appeared many times. The chain employs TRBV7-9 and TRBJ2-3, with D perhaps TRBD1 (5 bases). The CDR3 loop spans 15 amino acids. The germline CDR1 and CDR2 sequences are SEHNR and FQNEAQ (reference sequence). Trimming cost V 5 bases and J 1 base, with 13 bases left between them. DNA of the CDR3: TGTGCCAGCAGCCCCCCCGGCAGGGGCACAGATACGCAGTATTTT. It encodes CASSPPGRGTDTQYF.

This chain connects TRBV9 to TRBJ2-5; 9 positions agree with TRBD2. There are 18 residues in the CDR3. Germline CDR1 and CDR2: SGDLS and YYNGEE. Trimming at V came to 0 bases and at J to 1 base, leaving 10 bases not matched to a gene. Here the CDR3 DNA reads TGTGCCAGCAGCGTAGGAGCGGGGGGTACTCCCCTCCAAGAGACCCAGTACTTC. It is translated as CASSVGAGGTPLQETQYF.

This clonotype was observed a few times. This chain uses TRBV3-1 with TRBJ2-5; D gene ambiguous. CDR1 and CDR2 (germline): LGHDT, YNNKEL (reference sequence). This CDR3 has 12 amino acids. V was clipped by 2 bases and J by 5 bases, with 6 bases between them. In nucleotides, the CDR3 is TGTGCCAGCAGCCAATTCTATGAGACCCAGTACTTC. As protein: CASSQFYETQYF.

This chain joins TRBV11-2 and TRBJ2-5; TRBD2 is a possible D gene (5 bases). With 3 bases removed from V and 5 bases from J, the gap between germline ends came to 16 bases. Germline-derived CDR1 and CDR2 are SGHAT and FQNNGV. The length of the CDR3 is 15 residues. CDR3 region: CASSFSRGQVETQYF. In DNA, the CDR3 is TGTGCCAGCAGCTTCTCCCGCGGGCAAGTGGAGACCCAGTACTTC. Full variable domain (outside the CDR3, taken from reference TRBV11-2 and TRBJ2-5): EAGVAQSPRYKIIEKRQSVAFWCNPISGHATLYWYQQILGQGPKLLIQFQNNGVVDDSQLPKDRFSAERLKGVDSTLKIQPAKLEDSAVYLCASSFSRGQVETQYFGPGTRLLVL.

This clonotype occurred a few times. The CDR3 is CAISESGGSQPQHF. CDR3 sequence (DNA): TGTGCCATCAGTGAGTCAGGAGGCTCTCAGCCCCAGCATTTT. The genes are TRBV10-3 and TRBJ1-5; no definite D call. Per germline, CDR1 ENHRY and CDR2 SYGVKD. The CDR3 is made up of 14 amino acids. Deletions cut 0 bases from V and 6 bases from J, with 9 bases between.

This clonotype appeared a few times. The rearrangement links TRBV6-5 to TRBJ2-1; D gene uncertain. Trimming took 0 bases from V and 4 from J, leaving 16 bases between them. This CDR3 has 17 residues. The germline V gene encodes CDR1 MNHEY and CDR2 SVGAGI. The CDR3 loop reads CASSYSISPRLYNEQFF. In DNA, the CDR3 is TGTGCCAGCAGTTACTCGATATCACCCCGCCTATACAATGAGCAGTTCTTC.

This clonotype was seen a few times. V usage is TRBV5-5 and J usage is TRBJ2-2; D is possibly TRBD1 or TRBD2 (6 bases each). Germline V CDR1 and CDR2: SGHKS, YYEKEE (reference sequence). V was cut by 3 bases and J by 4 bases, with 16 bases left in between. The CDR3 has 16 amino acids. DNA for the CDR3: TGTGCCAGCAGCTCGACGACAGGAGGGAGCACCGGGGAGCTGTTTTTT. It encodes CASSSTTGGSTGELFF.